This TCR beta chain derives from a study of identical twins. Comment on this clonotype: The target antigen is unknown.

Germline CDR1 SEHNR, CDR2 FQNEAQ (reference sequence). J gave up 5 bases and V 6 bases, and 6 bases lay outside the gene matches. The length of the CDR3 is 13 residues. TCRdb itself ran the 5' RACE reads through MiXCR, one entry per CDR3 protein. The sample lists more than 400,000 distinct CDR3 sequences; nearly 15% were seen once. Study-level findings and limits: Memory repertoires lacked the insertion deficit that abundant cord blood beta clonotypes showed.

This sample was also put to use in a study of yellow fever vaccine responses in identical twins.

Sequencing input: CD4+ T cells sorted from blood. The receptor was isolated from a woman younger than 35 in good health. The chain employs TRBV7-9 and TRBJ2-7; the match to TRBD2 covers 8 bases. The CDR3 reads CASRLAGDNEQYF. DNA for the CDR3: TGTGCCAGCAGGCTAGCGGGTGATAACGAGCAGTACTTC.